These T cell receptor beta chains were read from a single sample in a study of human versus mouse CDR3 diversity and MHC coevolution. Generated by immunoSEQ multiplex PCR, the TCRdb table keeps only in-frame clones and is missing some. The sample has 45,000 to 75,000 clones; roughly 94% are singletons. The sequenced material came from naive CD4+ T cells from blood. Receptors were obtained from a person between 55 and 69 years old in good health. Both conserved end residues are part of each CDR3. D genes are given only for firm matches. Size is stated for part of the rows, as once, few or many counts, or as a class when the clone is expanded.

size	V	D	length	J	CDR3	DNA
.	TRBV7-2	.	14	TRBJ1-5	CATSWAGMNQPQHF	TGTGCCACCTCCTGGGCGGGGATGAATCAGCCCCAGCATTTT
.	TRBV9	TRBD1	16	TRBJ2-3	CASAQGALVPTDTQYF	TGTGCCAGCGCCCAGGGGGCCCTTGTCCCCACAGATACGCAGTATTTT
.	TRBV5-4	TRBD2	17	TRBJ2-3	CASSLGLAGGGTDTQYF	TGTGCCAGCAGCTTGGGACTAGCGGGGGGGGGCACAGATACGCAGTATTTT
.	TRBV6-6	TRBD2	14	TRBJ2-7	CASSAGGSRYEQYF	TGTGCCAGCAGTGCGGGGGGGAGTCGGTACGAGCAGTACTTC
.	TRBV4-1	TRBD1	15	TRBJ2-7	CASSQDRQGVYEQYF	TGCGCCAGCAGCCAAGATCGTCAGGGGGTCTACGAGCAGTACTTC
.	TRBV5-4	.	12	TRBJ2-7	CASSLDGEEQYF	TGTGCCAGCAGCTTGGACGGGGAAGAGCAGTACTTC
.	TRBV6-4	.	17	TRBJ2-3	CASSDYFGPGGTDTQYF	TGTGCCAGCAGTGACTATTTCGGTCCAGGGGGCACAGATACGCAGTATTTT
.	TRBV5-1	TRBD1	15	TRBJ2-5	CASSSIGQGQETQYF	TGCGCCAGCAGCTCGATTGGACAGGGCCAAGAGACCCAGTACTTC
.	TRBV7-9	TRBD2	18	TRBJ2-2	CASSSRAQISGDTGELFF	TGTGCCAGCAGCTCCAGGGCCCAGATTAGCGGGGACACCGGGGAGCTGTTTTTT
.	TRBV6-5	TRBD2	16	TRBJ2-4	CASSYSREGFKNIQYF	TGTGCCAGCAGTTACTCCCGGGAGGGATTCAAAAACATTCAGTACTTC
.	TRBV10-2	.	12	TRBJ1-5	CASSDRNQPQHF	TGCGCCAGCAGTGACAGGAATCAGCCCCAGCATTTT
.	TRBV11-2	TRBD1	14	TRBJ1-2	CASSVDRVSYGYTF	TGTGCCAGCAGCGTGGACAGGGTGAGCTATGGCTACACCTTC
.	TRBV27	.	14	TRBJ2-7	CASSLWDKPYEQYF	TGTGCCAGCAGTTTATGGGACAAACCCTACGAGCAGTACTTC
.	TRBV19	TRBD1	13	TRBJ1-2	CAISQQGFGGYTF	TGTGCCATTAGCCAACAGGGGTTCGGGGGCTACACCTTC
once	TRBV6-1	.	13	TRBJ1-5	CASSERYGQPQHF	TGTGCCAGCAGTGAGAGGTATGGTCAGCCCCAGCATTTT
.	TRBV11-3	TRBD2	14	TRBJ2-7	CASSFEAGAFEQYF	TGTGCCAGCAGCTTCGAGGCGGGAGCTTTTGAGCAGTACTTC
once	TRBV2	.	13	TRBJ2-2	CASMMGEIGELFF	TGTGCCAGCATGATGGGAGAAATCGGGGAGCTGTTTTTT
.	TRBV11-3	TRBD2	16	TRBJ2-3	CASSLDGTSGSDTQYF	TGTGCCAGCAGCTTAGACGGGACTAGCGGGAGTGATACGCAGTATTTT
.	TRBV19	TRBD1	15	TRBJ1-5	CASSWGQGGDQPQHF	TGTGCCAGTAGTTGGGGACAGGGAGGCGATCAGCCCCAGCATTTT
once	TRBV5-4	TRBD1	17	TRBJ2-1	CASRSNSGTGQHNEQFF	TGTGCCAGCAGATCGAACTCCGGGACAGGGCAACACAATGAGCAGTTCTTC
.	TRBV5-1	TRBD1	15	TRBJ1-5	CASSLEGQGTQPQHF	TGCGCCAGCAGCTTGGAGGGACAGGGTACCCAGCCCCAGCATTTT
.	TRBV6-5	.	15	TRBJ2-7	CASSQTPWESYEQYF	TGTGCCAGCAGTCAGACGCCTTGGGAGTCCTACGAGCAGTACTTC
.	TRBV19	TRBD1	17	TRBJ2-1	CASSKRTGGELRNEQFF	TGTGCCAGTAGCAAACGGACAGGGGGAGAGCTCCGTAATGAGCAGTTCTTC
.	TRBV30	.	18	TRBJ2-1	CAWRPGEFLASSTIEQFF	TGTGCCTGGAGGCCCGGGGAGTTCCTAGCGAGTAGTACAATTGAGCAGTTCTTC
.	TRBV5-1	TRBD1	16	TRBJ2-3	CASSWGRGQNTDTQYF	TGCGCCAGCAGCTGGGGCCGGGGACAGAACACAGATACGCAGTATTTT
.	TRBV5-5	.	17	TRBJ2-7	CASSSRTGAGNSYEQYF	TGTGCCAGCAGCTCCCGAACCGGGGCGGGGAACTCCTACGAGCAGTACTTC
.	TRBV19	.	16	TRBJ1-1	CASRFGAGLQPAEAFF	TGTGCCAGTAGATTCGGGGCGGGACTCCAGCCAGCTGAAGCTTTCTTT
.	TRBV5-1	TRBD1	15	TRBJ2-2	CASSPGQGGTGELFF	TGCGCCAGCAGCCCGGGACAGGGTGGCACCGGGGAGCTGTTTTTT
.	TRBV7-9	TRBD2	15	TRBJ2-1	CASSLLLAGANEQFF	TGTGCCAGCAGCTTACTCCTAGCGGGAGCCAATGAGCAGTTCTTC
.	TRBV2	.	13	TRBJ2-6	CASSYSGANVLTF	TGTGCCAGCAGTTACTCTGGGGCCAACGTCCTGACTTTC
once	TRBV18	.	14	TRBJ2-7	CASSPFQGTYEQYF	TGTGCCAGCTCACCATTCCAGGGTACCTACGAGCAGTACTTC
.	TRBV6-6	TRBD1	15	TRBJ2-7	CASAARDRGTYEQYF	TGTGCCAGCGCAGCAAGGGACAGGGGAACCTACGAGCAGTACTTC
.	TRBV10-3	TRBD1	16	TRBJ2-3	CAISESTGQGADTQYF	TGTGCCATCAGTGAGTCGACGGGACAGGGTGCAGATACGCAGTATTTT
.	TRBV5-1	TRBD1	16	TRBJ2-7	CASSPSTGLLSYEQYF	TGCGCCAGCAGCCCTTCGACAGGGCTACTCTCCTACGAGCAGTACTTC
.	TRBV29-1	TRBD2	14	TRBJ2-3	CSASPAGSTDTQYF	TGCAGCGCGTCCCCAGCGGGGAGCACAGATACGCAGTATTTT
.	TRBV5-1	.	14	TRBJ2-3	CASRGTGRADTQYF	TGCGCCAGCAGAGGCACAGGGCGGGCAGATACGCAGTATTTT
.	TRBV30	.	13	TRBJ1-2	CAWREDMSYGYTF	TGTGCCTGGAGGGAAGACATGAGCTATGGCTACACCTTC
once	TRBV29-1	TRBD2	15	TRBJ2-2	CSVGKSSGRLGELFF	TGCAGCGTTGGGAAGTCTAGCGGGAGGTTGGGGGAGCTGTTTTTT
.	TRBV5-1	.	15	TRBJ1-1	CASSLAAGLNTEAFF	TGCGCCAGCAGCTTGGCGGCAGGGTTGAACACTGAAGCTTTCTTT
.	TRBV27	TRBD2	14	TRBJ2-1	CASVPSGSLAEQFF	TGTGCCAGCGTCCCTAGCGGGAGTTTGGCTGAGCAGTTCTTC
.	TRBV5-1	TRBD2	15	TRBJ2-2	CASGPRTSNTGELFF	TGCGCCAGCGGGCCTCGGACTAGTAACACCGGGGAGCTGTTTTTT
.	TRBV11-1	.	15	TRBJ2-7	CASSLQGQTTYEQYF	TGCGCCAGCAGCTTACAGGGCCAGACCACCTACGAGCAGTACTTC
once	TRBV6-4	.	14	TRBJ2-3	CASSVSLASDTQYF	TGTGCCAGCAGTGTGTCTCTAGCGAGCGATACGCAGTATTTT
once	TRBV2	.	13	TRBJ1-3	CASGGDSGNTIYF	TGTGCCAGCGGGGGGGACTCTGGAAACACCATATATTTT
.	TRBV19	TRBD1	17	TRBJ1-5	CASKDGGGGNRNQPQHF	TGTGCCAGTAAAGATGGAGGGGGCGGTAATCGCAATCAGCCCCAGCATTTT
.	TRBV27	.	12	TRBJ1-5	CASTPRGRPQHF	TGTGCCAGCACCCCACGTGGGAGGCCCCAGCATTTT
.	TRBV18	TRBD1	14	TRBJ2-5	CASSPGQVQETQYF	TGTGCCAGCTCACCCGGACAGGTACAAGAGACCCAGTACTTC
.	TRBV5-4	TRBD2	14	TRBJ2-5	CASSGGRPQETQYF	TGTGCCAGCAGTGGCGGGAGGCCCCAAGAGACCCAGTACTTC
.	TRBV7-9	.	12	TRBJ1-5	CASSLGDQPQHF	TGTGCCAGCAGCTTAGGAGATCAGCCCCAGCATTTT
.	TRBV30	.	14	TRBJ2-7	CAWSKARGAYEQYF	TGTGCCTGGAGTAAGGCGCGCGGGGCCTACGAGCAGTACTTC
.	TRBV5-1	.	16	TRBJ2-1	CASRSGRGISYNEQFF	TGCGCCAGCAGGAGTGGACGGGGGATTTCCTACAATGAGCAGTTCTTC
.	TRBV15	TRBD1	16	TRBJ1-3	CATSRSRTGAGNTIYF	TGTGCCACCAGCAGAAGCCGGACAGGGGCTGGAAACACCATATATTTT
.	TRBV4-1	TRBD2	18	TRBJ2-1	CASMRLAGGVGAYNEQFF	TGCGCCAGCATGCGACTAGCGGGAGGCGTCGGCGCCTACAATGAGCAGTTCTTC